The entry below gives a single TCR beta chain sequence along with its context. Antigen: not known. Germline lookup yields CDR1 LNHDA and CDR2 SQIVND (reference sequence). The CDR3 spans 14 residues. The data derive from a study of CXCR3-negative and CXCR3-positive naive CD8 T cells. Study-wide points: Naive cells that were CXCR3-positive had more hydrophobic TRB CDR3s (compared with CXCR3-negative naive cells).

Each CD8+ T cell subset was flow-sorted in triplicate. Every sort contained about 310,000 cells. The libraries of TRB cDNA were prepared using 5' RACE with UMI labels. TCRdb reprocessed the 5' RACE reads and keeps a single row for each CDR3 protein, giving no DNA. Reported are around 160,000 distinct CDR3 sequences; the ten largest clones contain about 0.28%. The chain carries TRBV19 and TRBJ2-7; TCRdb indicates TRBD1, and absent DNA this call remains unverified. This sequence originates from a human donor in good health. Some clones in this sample may be carry-over from other donors' samples. The material sequenced was naive CXCR3+ CD8+ T cells from blood. Subset described: CD45RO-CCR7+CD27+CD95- naive CD8+ T cells expressing CXCR3 (TNR3+). Here the CDR3 reads CASSPGAEGYEQYF.